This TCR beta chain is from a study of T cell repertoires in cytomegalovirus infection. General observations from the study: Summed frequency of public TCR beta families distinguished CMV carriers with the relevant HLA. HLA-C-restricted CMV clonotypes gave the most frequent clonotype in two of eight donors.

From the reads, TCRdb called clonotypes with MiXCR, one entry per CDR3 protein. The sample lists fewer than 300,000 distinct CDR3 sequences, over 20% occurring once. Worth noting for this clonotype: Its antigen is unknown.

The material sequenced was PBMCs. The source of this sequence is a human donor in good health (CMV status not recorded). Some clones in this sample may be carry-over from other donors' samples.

The CDR3 nucleotides read TGCGCCAGCAGTGAAACGGGTGGAACTGGAAACACCATATATTTT. It codes for CASSETGGTGNTIYF. The chain combines TRBV10-1 with TRBJ1-3; D gene unclear. Looked up from germline, CDR1 is WNHNN and CDR2 is SYGVQD (reference sequence). The V end lost 3 bases, the J end lost 2 bases, and 11 bases lay between the germline ends. The CDR3 runs to 15 residues.